These T cell receptor beta chains were read from a single sample in a study of shared clonotypes between healthy human individuals. Repertoires were generated with immunoSEQ multiplex PCR, while TCRdb's copy carries only in-frame clones and drops some. The sample has 1.4 million to 1.5 million clones, around 97% seen once. Material for sequencing was naive CD4+ T cells sorted from blood. These receptors all stem from a man aged 25-45 years in good health. Each CDR3 is given with its conserved first and last residue. The D gene is left open where the match is weak.

CDR3 protein | J gene | D gene | V gene
CASSLARVPSGNTIYF | TRBJ1-3 | - | TRBV7-2
CASSLGVVGQSYEQFF | TRBJ2-1 | TRBD1 | TRBV6-6
CASSYFGGRGEQYF | TRBJ2-7 | TRBD2 | TRBV6-5
CASSLLSGTSGIKQYF | TRBJ2-7 | TRBD2 | TRBV27
CAWSVREPNQAFF | TRBJ1-1 | - | TRBV30
CASSLVASSYEQYF | TRBJ2-7 | - | TRBV28
CASSSYSIGETKAFF | TRBJ1-1 | - | TRBV28
CASSVGRATTNEKLFF | TRBJ1-4 | - | TRBV9
CATSASGLTDTQYF | TRBJ2-3 | TRBD2 | TRBV5-4
CASSLGLAYNEQFF | TRBJ2-1 | TRBD2 | TRBV7-2
CASSQDFAGVLSYEQYF | TRBJ2-7 | TRBD2 | TRBV4-1
CASSVNANSYEQYF | TRBJ2-7 | - | TRBV7-3
CASSSPRGSGEAFF | TRBJ1-1 | - | TRBV7-8
CASSVGGVWNEQFF | TRBJ2-1 | - | TRBV9
CASSLSFYTEAFF | TRBJ1-1 | - | TRBV11-2